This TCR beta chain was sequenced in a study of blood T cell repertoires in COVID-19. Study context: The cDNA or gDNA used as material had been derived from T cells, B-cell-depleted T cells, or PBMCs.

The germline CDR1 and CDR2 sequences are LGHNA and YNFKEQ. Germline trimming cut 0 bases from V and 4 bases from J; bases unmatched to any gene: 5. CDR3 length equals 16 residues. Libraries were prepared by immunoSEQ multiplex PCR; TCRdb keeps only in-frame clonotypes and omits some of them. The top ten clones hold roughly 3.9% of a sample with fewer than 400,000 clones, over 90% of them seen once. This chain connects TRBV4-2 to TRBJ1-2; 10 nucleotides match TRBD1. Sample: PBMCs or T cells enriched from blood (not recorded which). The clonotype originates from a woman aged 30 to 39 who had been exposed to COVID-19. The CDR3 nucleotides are TGTGCCAGCAGCCAAGATGGGGGGACAGGGGCCTATGGCTACACCTTC. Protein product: CASSQDGGTGAYGYTF.